This is a list of T cell receptor beta chains from one sample in a study of identical twins. A single record per CDR3 protein comes from TCRdb applying MiXCR to the 5' RACE reads. The profile shows 1.5 million to 2 million distinct CDR3 sequences, under 35% of them singletons. Sequencing input: cord blood. These receptors came from a newborn girl in good health. Each CDR3 is given with its conserved first and last residue. The D gene is left open where the match is weak. Size is stated for part of the rows, as once, few or many counts, or as a class when the clone is expanded.

clone_size,d_call,j_call,v_call,cdr3_nt,cdr3_aa
many,TRBD1,TRBJ2-3,TRBV12-3/TRBV12-4,TGTGCCAGCAGTTTCAGGGGGCCCCCAGATACGCAGTATTTT,CASSFRGPPDTQYF
-,-,TRBJ2-2,TRBV18,TGTGCCAGCTCACCATCTCAGACCGGGGAGCTGTTTTTT,CASSPSQTGELFF
-,-,TRBJ2-7,TRBV7-2,TGTGCCAGCAGCTTAGCGCCGGGCGGCTCCGCCGAGCAGTACTTC,CASSLAPGGSAEQYF
once,-,TRBJ1-5,TRBV27,TGTGCCAGCAGTTTATCGATTAGCAATCAGCCCCAGCATTTT,CASSLSISNQPQHF
-,-,TRBJ2-7,TRBV20-1,TGCAGTGTCACACCGGGACTGGTCTCCTACAATGAGCAGTACTTC,CSVTPGLVSYNEQYF
-,-,TRBJ1-6,TRBV11-2,TGTGCCAGCGGCCCAGGGAGGAATTCACCCCTCCACTTT,CASGPGRNSPLHF
few,-,TRBJ1-1,TRBV10-3,TGTGCCATCAATGGGGGCTCCCTGGGAAACACTGAAGCTTTCTTT,CAINGGSLGNTEAFF
-,TRBD2,TRBJ2-1,TRBV5-4,TGTGCCAGCAGCTTGGCTAGCGGGGGGGCAATTGAGCAGTTCTTC,CASSLASGGAIEQFF
-,TRBD2,TRBJ2-2,TRBV12-3/TRBV12-4,TGTGCCAGCAGTTTAGCGGCAACGGGGGGCACCGGGGAGCTGTTTTTT,CASSLAATGGTGELFF
-,TRBD1,TRBJ1-5,TRBV10-3,TGTGCCATCAGCCCTTGGACAGGGTTGGGTCAGCCCCAGCATTTT,CAISPWTGLGQPQHF
-,-,TRBJ2-7,TRBV14,TGTGCCAGCAGCCAAAAGATCTCCCGGATAGGGGTCGGAGGTACCTACGAGCAGTACTTC,CASSQKISRIGVGGTYEQYF
few,-,TRBJ1-2,TRBV5-6,TGTGCCAGCAGCGTATATGAAATGGGCTACACCTTC,CASSVYEMGYTF
-,-,TRBJ2-7,TRBV6-1,TGTGCCAGCAAGCGCACGGGACAAGGGTCCTACGAGCAGTACTTC,CASKRTGQGSYEQYF
few,-,TRBJ1-3,TRBV27,TGTGCCAGCAGTTTCGGGGGAGGAAACACCATATATTTT,CASSFGGGNTIYF
few,-,TRBJ2-2,TRBV4-2,TGTGCCAGCAGCCAAGACAAACGGGAGCCCACCGGGGAGCTGTTTTTT,CASSQDKREPTGELFF
-,TRBD2,TRBJ2-7,TRBV5-5,TGTGCCAGCAGCCCCTACTGGACTAGCGAAAGCTACGAGCAGTACTTC,CASSPYWTSESYEQYF
-,-,TRBJ1-2,TRBV5-1,TGCGCCAGCAGCCCAATTACAGGGACAAATGGCTACACCTTC,CASSPITGTNGYTF
few,-,TRBJ1-2,TRBV7-9,TGTGCCAGCAGCTTACTGGCAGGGAACTATGGCTACACCTTC,CASSLLAGNYGYTF
-,TRBD2,TRBJ2-2,TRBV4-2,TGTGCCAGCAGCCAAGTCGTGGGACTAAACACCGGGGAGCTGTTTTTT,CASSQVVGLNTGELFF
-,TRBD1,TRBJ2-3,TRBV12-3/TRBV12-4,TGTGCCAGCAGACTGACAGGGGACGGAACAGATACGCAGTATTTT,CASRLTGDGTDTQYF
-,-,TRBJ2-7,TRBV28,TGTGCCAGCAGTTTTGTACTAGACCTTTACGAGCAGTACTTC,CASSFVLDLYEQYF
-,TRBD1,TRBJ1-6,TRBV20-1,TGCAGTGCTAGAAATATCGGGACAGTAAATTCACCCCTCCACTTT,CSARNIGTVNSPLHF
-,TRBD2,TRBJ2-5,TRBV4-2,TGTGCCAGCAGCCAAGTGGATCTAGCGGGAGGTATGGAGACCCAGTACTTC,CASSQVDLAGGMETQYF
few,-,TRBJ2-7,TRBV5-1,TGCGCCAGCAGCTTTAGGGGTGAGCTTTACAATGAGCAGTACTTC,CASSFRGELYNEQYF
-,-,TRBJ2-4,TRBV21-1,TGTGCCAGCAGCAAAGAATGTAGGCTAGCGGGTGACATTCAGTACTTC,CASSKECRLAGDIQYF
few,-,TRBJ2-3,TRBV5-6,TGTGCCAGCAGCTTGGGTCCTCTAGGAACAGATACGCAGTATTTT,CASSLGPLGTDTQYF
few,TRBD2,TRBJ2-1,TRBV7-6,TGTGCCAGCAGCTTAGCACCACTAGCGGGAACCTACAATGAGCAGTTCTTC,CASSLAPLAGTYNEQFF
-,-,TRBJ2-1,TRBV6-5,TGTGCCAGCAGTTCTCGGGACCCGTCCCTAAATGAGCAGTTCTTC,CASSSRDPSLNEQFF
-,-,TRBJ1-1,TRBV4-1,TGCGCCAGCAGCCAAGAGTTTTTGAACACTGAAGCTTTCTTT,CASSQEFLNTEAFF
few,-,TRBJ2-1,TRBV5-1,TGCGCCAGCAGCTTGGTGGTAACTAGGAGTTCGGAGCAGTTCTTC,CASSLVVTRSSEQFF
many,-,TRBJ2-7,TRBV6-5,TGTGCCAGCAGTCGGGACTTCTCTACAGGCGAGCAGTACTTC,CASSRDFSTGEQYF
-,-,TRBJ1-5,TRBV20-1,TGCAGTGCCCTAGGCCGTAGCAATCAGCCCCAGCATTTT,CSALGRSNQPQHF
few,TRBD2,TRBJ2-7,TRBV9,TGTGCCAGCAGCGACTCGGAAGCGGGGACCTACGAGCAGTACTTC,CASSDSEAGTYEQYF